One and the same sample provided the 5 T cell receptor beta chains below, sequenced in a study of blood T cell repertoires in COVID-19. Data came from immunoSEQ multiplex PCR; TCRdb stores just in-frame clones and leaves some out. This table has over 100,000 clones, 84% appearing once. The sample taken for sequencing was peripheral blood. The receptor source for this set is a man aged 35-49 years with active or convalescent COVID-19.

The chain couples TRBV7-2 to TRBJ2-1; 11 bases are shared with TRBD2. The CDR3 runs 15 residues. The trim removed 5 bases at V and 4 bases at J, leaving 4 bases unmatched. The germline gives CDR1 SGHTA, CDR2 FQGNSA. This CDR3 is CASSTASGGYNEQFF. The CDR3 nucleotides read TGTGCCAGCAGCACCGCTAGCGGGGGGTACAATGAGCAGTTCTTC.

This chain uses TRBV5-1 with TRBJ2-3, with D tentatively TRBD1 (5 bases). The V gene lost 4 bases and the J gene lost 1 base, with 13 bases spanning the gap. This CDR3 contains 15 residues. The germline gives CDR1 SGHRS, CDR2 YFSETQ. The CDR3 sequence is CASSPAGRGTDTQYF. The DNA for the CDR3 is TGCGCCAGCAGCCCGGCAGGGCGCGGCACAGATACGCAGTATTTT.

CDR3 region: CASSIGGGTPNFYEQYF. The CDR3 coding sequence is TGTGCCAGTAGTATAGGAGGAGGAACACCGAATTTCTACGAGCAGTACTTC. The chain employs TRBV19 and TRBJ2-7, with D maybe TRBD2 (5 bases). V was pared by 1 base and J by 3 bases, with 19 bases between. Per the germline V gene, CDR1 is LNHDA and CDR2 is SQIVND (reference sequence). The length of the CDR3 is 17 residues.

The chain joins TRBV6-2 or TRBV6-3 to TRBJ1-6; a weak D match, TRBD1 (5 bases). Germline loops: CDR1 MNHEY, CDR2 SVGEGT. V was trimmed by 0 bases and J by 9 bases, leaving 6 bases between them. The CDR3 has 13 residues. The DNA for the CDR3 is TGTGCCAGCAGTTACTCGACAGCTTCACCCCTCCACTTT. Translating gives CASSYSTASPLHF.

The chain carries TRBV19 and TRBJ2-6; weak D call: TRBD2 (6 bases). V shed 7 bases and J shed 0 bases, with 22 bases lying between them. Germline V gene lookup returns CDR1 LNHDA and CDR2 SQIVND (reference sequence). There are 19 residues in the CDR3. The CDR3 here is CASTPVRDSLFSGANVLTF. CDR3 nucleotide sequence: TGTGCCAGTACCCCCGTCCGGGACTCACTCTTCTCTGGGGCCAACGTCCTGACTTTC.